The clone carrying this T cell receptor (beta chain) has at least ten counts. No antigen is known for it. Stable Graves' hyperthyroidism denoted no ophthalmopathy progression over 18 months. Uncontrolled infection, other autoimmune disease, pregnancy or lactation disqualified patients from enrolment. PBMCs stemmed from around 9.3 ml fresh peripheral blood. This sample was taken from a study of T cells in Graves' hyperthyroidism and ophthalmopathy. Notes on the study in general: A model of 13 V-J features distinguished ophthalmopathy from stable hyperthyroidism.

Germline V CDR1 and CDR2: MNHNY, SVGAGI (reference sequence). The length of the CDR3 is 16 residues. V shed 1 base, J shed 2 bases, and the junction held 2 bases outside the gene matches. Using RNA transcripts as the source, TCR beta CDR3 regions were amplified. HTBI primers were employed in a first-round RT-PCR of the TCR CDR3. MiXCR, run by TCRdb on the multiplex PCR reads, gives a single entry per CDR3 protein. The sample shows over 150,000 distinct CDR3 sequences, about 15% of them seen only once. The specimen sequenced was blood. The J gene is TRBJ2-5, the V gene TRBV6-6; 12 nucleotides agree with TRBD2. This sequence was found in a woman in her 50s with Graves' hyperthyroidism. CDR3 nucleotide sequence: TGTGCCAGCAGTTACTTCCTAGCGGGAGGGCAAGAGACCCAGTACTTC. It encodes CASSYFLAGGQETQYF.